This T cell receptor (beta chain) is from a study of CD8+ T cells in alopecia areata. The sample's treatment: oral pan-JAK inhibitor, 5-10 mg twice daily. The CDR3 covers 15 residues. Per the germline V gene, CDR1 is SGHDT and CDR2 is YYEEEE. Trimming cost V 4 bases and J 2 bases, with 15 bases left between them. This clone was picked up a small number of times. It was cDNA, reverse transcribed from extracted RNA, that served as the sequencing template. Clones were read by immunoSEQ multiplex PCR, and TCRdb kept only the in-frame ones, dropping some. The sample consists of more than 150,000 clones, 51% of them appearing once.

Sequences were derived from CD8+ T cells sorted from blood, sampled around week 53, from a patient treated with tofacitinib. The origin of this receptor is a human donor with alopecia areata. The rearrangement joins TRBV5-6 to TRBJ1-2; a weak D match, TRBD1 (6 bases). The CDR3 DNA is TGTGCCAGCAGCCCTTCGACAGGAACAAACTATGGCTACACCTTC. Its protein is CASSPSTGTNYGYTF.